This T cell receptor beta chain was obtained from a study of OX40 agonist ivuxolimab in advanced cancers. Study summary: Three patients got partial responses; one had hepatocellular carcinoma and two had cutaneous melanoma.

The CDR3 is 15 amino acids. J lost 5 bases, V lost 6 bases, and 4 bases had no gene match. Germline-derived CDR1 and CDR2 are SNHLY and FYNNEI. Concerning this clone itself: The antigen is not known.

Study-level results: The investigators did not determine what antigen specificity the expanded peripheral T cells had.

Clones were sequenced by immunoSEQ multiplex PCR, and TCRdb holds only the in-frame ones, with some missing. The repertoire holds about 22,000 clones, with roughly 80% as singletons. The chain combines TRBV2 with TRBJ2-1; 13 positions agree with TRBD2. Sample: CD4+ or CD8+ T cells sorted from blood, taken in a trial of the OX40 agonist ivuxolimab. The sequence was obtained from an adult with an advanced solid tumor such as melanoma, head and neck, liver or kidney cancer. The CDR3 region has the DNA TGTGCCAGCAGAAGACTAGCGGGAGGCGACAATGAGCAGTTCTTC. Translation: CASRRLAGGDNEQFF.